The T cell receptor beta chain under discussion was sequenced for a study of shared clonotypes between healthy human individuals. This CDR3 has 16 amino acids. V dropped 5 bases and J dropped 3 bases, with 18 bases sitting between them. Germline V lookup: CDR1 SEHNR, CDR2 FQNEAQ (reference sequence). Clones were sequenced by immunoSEQ multiplex PCR, and TCRdb holds only the in-frame ones, with some missing. Counted here are 2.5 million or so clones, around nine tenths occurring once; the ten biggest clones make up around 0.14%. The specimen sequenced was naive CD4+ T cells sorted from blood. The subset is: CD45RA+ positively selected. This chain joins TRBV7-9 and TRBJ2-3, with D possibly being TRBD1 (5 bases). The TCR sequence derives from a man younger than 35 in good health. The CDR3 loop reads CASSPDRAGKTDTQYF. The CDR3 DNA follows: TGTGCCAGCAGCCCTGATAGGGCAGGGAAGACAGATACGCAGTATTTT.